This T cell receptor (beta chain) appears in the sequencing data of a study of T cell responses to AZD1222 COVID-19 vaccine. Using immunoSEQ multiplex PCR, the repertoire was profiled, and TCRdb retains in-frame clones only, with some absent. There are under 70,000 clones in the sample; roughly 90% occur only once, and around 15% lies in the top ten. Germline CDR1 and CDR2: SGHDT and YYEEEE. V was pared by 0 bases and J by 5 bases, with 8 bases between. CDR3 length: 13 amino acids. The TCR was taken from an adult who received the AZD1222 COVID-19 vaccine. The sample consisted of peripheral blood, taken 28 days after the second AZD1222 dose. The V call is TRBV5-6, the J call TRBJ2-5; D is ambiguous. The CDR3 loop is CASSLGGSETQYF. The CDR3 DNA is TGTGCCAGCAGCTTGGGTGGGTCGGAGACCCAGTACTTC.